These T cell receptor beta chains were read from a single sample in a study of metastatic and nonmetastatic thyroid tumors. Via MiXCR, TCRdb re-called the PCR reads. Of over 20,000 clones in the sample, 20% to 30% were seen once. Sequenced: tumor tissue. The receptors stem from a male donor with papillary thyroid cancer or a benign thyroid nodule (not recorded which). Some clones in this sample may be carry-over from other donors' samples. Each CDR3 is given with its conserved first and last residue. The D gene is left open where the match is weak. Clone size, where shown, is once, few, many, or a class for clones that have expanded.

J	V	D	length	size	CDR3	DNA
TRBJ1-6	TRBV30	NA	13	many	CAWSVLPGSPLHF	TGTGCCTGGAGTGTACTGCCGGGGTCACCCCTCCACTTT
TRBJ2-7	TRBV28	NA	14	few	CASSSQRSSYEQYF	TGTGCCAGCAGTTCTCAGCGGAGCTCCTACGAGCAGTACTTC
TRBJ2-7	TRBV6-5	TRBD1	14	NA	CASSSGTGVYAQYF	TGTGCCAGCAGTTCCGGGACAGGGGTTTACGCGCAGTACTTC
TRBJ1-1	TRBV20-1	TRBD1	15	NA	CSARDPGQGDTEAFF	TGCAGTGCTAGAGATCCAGGACAGGGAGACACTGAAGCTTTCTTT
TRBJ2-7	TRBV20-1	NA	16	NA	CSAIGVGAGAFHEQYF	TGCAGTGCTATAGGGGTAGGCGCCGGAGCGTTCCACGAGCAGTACTTC
TRBJ1-2	TRBV19	NA	13	many	CASSPSGDYGYTF	TGTGCCAGCTCGCCGTCCGGGGACTATGGCTACACCTTC
TRBJ2-5	TRBV25-1	NA	13	many	CASGRGARETQYF	TGTGCCAGCGGAAGGGGGGCGCGCGAGACCCAGTACTTC
TRBJ1-1	TRBV29-1	TRBD1	13	many	CSVRDRQNTEAFF	TGCAGCGTACGGGACAGGCAGAACACTGAAGCTTTCTTT
TRBJ2-7	TRBV6-2/TRBV6-3	NA	12	many	CASSQTRYEQYF	TGTGCCAGCAGTCAGACTCGCTACGAGCAGTACTTC
TRBJ2-7	TRBV6-2/TRBV6-3	NA	16	NA	CASISPSTGPGYEQYF	TGTGCCAGCATTTCCCCTTCTACAGGGCCCGGCTACGAGCAGTACTTC
TRBJ2-6	TRBV13	TRBD2	21	NA	CASSPDGLAGSPYSGANVLTF	TGTGCCAGCAGCCCGGATGGACTAGCGGGTTCCCCATACTCTGGGGCCAACGTCCTGACTTTC
TRBJ2-7	TRBV20-1	NA	14	many	CSARGQDVPYEQYF	TGCAGTGCTAGAGGACAGGACGTGCCCTACGAGCAGTACTTC
TRBJ2-1	TRBV6-2/TRBV6-3	NA	13	medium-sized	CASSYSLGNEQFF	TGTGCCAGCAGTTACTCGTTAGGCAATGAGCAGTTCTTC
TRBJ2-5	TRBV28	NA	12	NA	CASSTRVETQYF	TGTGCCAGCTCGACTAGAGTGGAGACCCAGTACTTC
TRBJ1-2	TRBV29-1	TRBD1	12	few	CSVETGSECYTF	TGCAGCGTTGAGACAGGGTCAGAGTGCTACACCTTC
TRBJ2-1	TRBV14	NA	16	NA	CASSRAGTPTMWAQFF	TGTGCCAGCAGCCGAGCCGGCACGCCCACAATGTGGGCCCAGTTCTTC
TRBJ2-2	TRBV24-1	NA	12	many	CATSDLGGELFF	TGTGCCACCAGTGATTTAGGCGGGGAGCTGTTTTTT
TRBJ1-2	TRBV20-1	NA	13	many	CSAPNRAEGGYTF	TGCAGTGCTCCTAACAGGGCGGAGGGTGGCTACACCTTC
TRBJ2-7	TRBV12-3/TRBV12-4	TRBD1	14	NA	CASRAGQGADEQYF	TGTGCCAGCAGGGCGGGACAGGGGGCTGATGAGCAGTACTTC
TRBJ2-6	TRBV28	TRBD1	19	NA	CASSSISGTGISGANVLTF	TGTGCCAGCAGTTCTATCTCCGGGACAGGCATCTCTGGGGCCAACGTCCTGACTTTC
TRBJ2-1	TRBV20-1	NA	13	many	CSAGGGTYNEQFF	TGCAGTGCGGGGGGCGGGACCTACAATGAGCAGTTCTTC
TRBJ1-5	TRBV10-3	NA	15	NA	CAISREMGGNQPQHF	TGTGCCATCAGCAGGGAAATGGGTGGCAATCAGCCCCAGCATTTT
TRBJ2-1	TRBV27	NA	14	many	CASSFGPSTGEQFF	TGTGCCAGCAGTTTCGGGCCGTCAACGGGTGAGCAGTTCTTC
TRBJ1-2	TRBV6-1	NA	13	NA	CASNPRAGMGYTF	TGTGCCAGCAATCCGCGTGCAGGGATGGGCTACACCTTC
TRBJ2-7	TRBV4-2	NA	14	many	CASSQAGDRSEQYF	TGTGCCAGCAGCCAAGCGGGGGATCGATCCGAGCAGTACTTC
TRBJ2-3	TRBV11-1	NA	15	many	CASSLVRGDADTQYF	TGTGCCAGCAGCTTAGTTCGCGGGGACGCGGATACGCAGTATTTT
TRBJ2-7	TRBV7-6	TRBD2	15	many	CASSGGTSGGPEQYF	TGTGCCAGCAGCGGCGGGACTAGCGGGGGCCCGGAGCAGTACTTC
TRBJ2-5	TRBV5-1	NA	14	many	CASSLASGAPTQYF	TGCGCCAGCAGCTTGGCATCGGGGGCGCCGACCCAGTACTTC
TRBJ2-7	TRBV20-1	NA	11	NA	CSAIQPRDQYF	TGCAGTGCTATTCAGCCCCGAGATCAGTACTTC
TRBJ2-2	TRBV27	NA	14	many	CASSLTTKTGELFF	TGTGCCAGCAGTCTTACAACTAAGACCGGGGAGCTGTTTTTT
TRBJ2-7	TRBV4-1	NA	15	NA	CASSQALGLCYEQYF	TGCGCCAGCAGCCAAGCGCTAGGACTTTGCTACGAGCAGTACTTC
TRBJ2-1	TRBV20-1	NA	15	NA	CSARDLPASYNEQFF	TGCAGTGCTAGAGATCTCCCCGCCAGCTACAATGAGCAGTTCTTC
TRBJ2-1	TRBV6-2/TRBV6-3	TRBD2	19	NA	CASISSWGTSGTAYNEQFF	TGTGCCAGCATATCATCATGGGGGACTAGCGGTACCGCGTACAATGAGCAGTTCTTC
TRBJ2-6	TRBV4-1	NA	16	NA	CASSHPSVPGANVLTF	TGCGCCAGCAGCCATCCGTCGGTCCCCGGGGCCAACGTCCTGACTTTC
TRBJ2-5	TRBV15	TRBD1	15	many	CATSRRDRGPETQYF	TGTGCCACCAGCCGAAGGGACAGGGGCCCTGAGACCCAGTACTTC
TRBJ2-7	TRBV20-1	NA	11	many	CSASSGYEQYF	TGCAGTGCTAGTAGTGGCTACGAGCAGTACTTC
TRBJ2-5	TRBV6-2/TRBV6-3	NA	13	many	CASSYGLGETQYF	TGTGCCAGCAGTTACGGGCTGGGAGAGACCCAGTACTTC
TRBJ1-4	TRBV28	TRBD1	16	many	CASSLPGTAPNEKLFF	TGTGCCAGCAGTTTACCCGGGACAGCTCCTAATGAAAAACTGTTTTTT
TRBJ1-5	TRBV30	NA	14	many	CAWRLEGSNQPQHF	TGTGCCTGGAGGCTTGAGGGGTCCAATCAGCCCCAGCATTTT